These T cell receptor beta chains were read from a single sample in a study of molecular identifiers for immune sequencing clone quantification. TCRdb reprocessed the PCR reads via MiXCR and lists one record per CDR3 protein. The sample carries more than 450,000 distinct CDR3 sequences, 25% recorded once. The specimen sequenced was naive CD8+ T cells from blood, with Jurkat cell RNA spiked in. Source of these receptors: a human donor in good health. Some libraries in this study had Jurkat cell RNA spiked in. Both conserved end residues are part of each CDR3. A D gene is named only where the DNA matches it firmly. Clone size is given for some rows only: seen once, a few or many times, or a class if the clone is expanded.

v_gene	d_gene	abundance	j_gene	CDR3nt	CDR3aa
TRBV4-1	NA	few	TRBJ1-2	TGCGCCAGCAGCCAACCACCGCGGGGCAGAGGCTATGGCTACACCTTC	CASSQPPRGRGYGYTF
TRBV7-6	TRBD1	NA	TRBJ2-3	TGTGCCAGCAGCCACCTACCGGGACAGGGTGTTTCGGCAGATACGCAGTATTTT	CASSHLPGQGVSADTQYF
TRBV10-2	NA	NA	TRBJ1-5	TGCGCCAGCAGTGAGTTGGGGTTCGATCAGCCCCAGCATTTT	CASSELGFDQPQHF
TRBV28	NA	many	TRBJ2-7	TGTGCCAGCAGTTTAGTTGCAGGCGGAGACTACGAGCAGTACTTC	CASSLVAGGDYEQYF
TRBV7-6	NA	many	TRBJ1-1	TGTGCCAGCAGCTTAGGTTGGGGAGCTGAAGCTTTCTTT	CASSLGWGAEAFF
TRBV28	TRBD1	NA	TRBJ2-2	TGTGCCAGCAGTACCGAGGACAGGGGGCAAAACACCGGGGAGCTGTTTTTT	CASSTEDRGQNTGELFF
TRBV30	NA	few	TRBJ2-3	TGTGCCTGGAGTGGTACAGGGTCAGATACGCAGTATTTT	CAWSGTGSDTQYF
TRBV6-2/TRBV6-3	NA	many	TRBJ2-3	TGTGCCAGCAGACTAGCATCAGATACGCAGTATTTT	CASRLASDTQYF
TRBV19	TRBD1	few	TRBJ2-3	TGTGCCACCCGGCGGGACAGGGTAACAGATACGCAGTATTTT	CATRRDRVTDTQYF
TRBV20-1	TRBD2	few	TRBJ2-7	TGCAGTGCTAGAACCTCAAAACCGGGACTAGCAACCTACGAGCAGTACTTC	CSARTSKPGLATYEQYF
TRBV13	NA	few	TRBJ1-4	TGTGCCAGCAGCTTATTCGGGACGGAGAATGAAAAACTGTTTTTT	CASSLFGTENEKLFF
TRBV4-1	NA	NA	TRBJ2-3	TGCGCCAGCAGCCCCAAGTCGCAGGCGGGATTATTGTCAGATACGCAGTATTTT	CASSPKSQAGLLSDTQYF
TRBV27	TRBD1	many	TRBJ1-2	TGTGCCAGCAGGGGACAGAACTATGGCTACACCTTC	CASRGQNYGYTF
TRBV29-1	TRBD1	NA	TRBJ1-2	TGCAGCACGCGACAGGGGCGAAACTATGGCTACACCTTC	CSTRQGRNYGYTF
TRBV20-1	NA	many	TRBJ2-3	TGCAGTGCTACGCCCCGGGGCAGCGGGGATACGCAGTATTTT	CSATPRGSGDTQYF
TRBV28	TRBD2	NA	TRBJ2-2	TGTGCCAGCAGTTTACTAGCGGGAGGGCCTCGAACCGGGGAGCTGTTTTTT	CASSLLAGGPRTGELFF
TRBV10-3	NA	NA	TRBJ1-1	TGTGCCATCAGTGAGTCGGGGCAGATGAACACTGAAGCTTTCTTT	CAISESGQMNTEAFF
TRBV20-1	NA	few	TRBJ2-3	TGCAGTGCTAGTTCAGCAGAAGGTCCCCCAGATACGCAGTATTTT	CSASSAEGPPDTQYF
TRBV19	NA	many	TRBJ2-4	TGTGCCAGTAGTATGCCCTACACCCTAACAGGGCAACGGGACATTCAGTACTTC	CASSMPYTLTGQRDIQYF
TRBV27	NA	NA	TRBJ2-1	TGTGCCAGCAGTTTAGTGGTCGGCTTTGGGGCTATCAATGAGCAGTTCTTC	CASSLVVGFGAINEQFF
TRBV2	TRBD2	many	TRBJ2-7	TGTGCCAGCAGTCTTCACGTAGCGGGGGGTGCCTACGAGCAGTACTTC	CASSLHVAGGAYEQYF
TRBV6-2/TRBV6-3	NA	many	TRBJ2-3	TGTGCCAGCAGCCCAACTACTCTGGCAGATACGCAGTATTTT	CASSPTTLADTQYF
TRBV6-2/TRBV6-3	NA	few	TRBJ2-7	TGTGCCAGCAGTTACGTTGGCAGGGCGGACGAGCAGTACTTC	CASSYVGRADEQYF
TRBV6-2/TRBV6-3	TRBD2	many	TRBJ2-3	TGTGCCAGCAGTTCCCTAGCGGGGGTCGTGGATACGCAGTATTTT	CASSSLAGVVDTQYF
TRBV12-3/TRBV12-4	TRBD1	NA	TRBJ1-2	TGTGCCAGCAGTTTAGGACAGGGGCACTATGGCTACACCTTC	CASSLGQGHYGYTF
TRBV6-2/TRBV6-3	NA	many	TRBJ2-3	TGTGCCAGCAGTTACGGGGATAGCACAGATACGCAGTATTTT	CASSYGDSTDTQYF
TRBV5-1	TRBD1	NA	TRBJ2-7	TGCGCCAGCAGCCAGGGACAGGGGGCTGTTCCCCTCCACGAGCAGTACTTC	CASSQGQGAVPLHEQYF
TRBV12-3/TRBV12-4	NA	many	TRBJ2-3	TGTGCCAGCAGTTTCGTCAGAGGCACAGATACGCAGTATTTT	CASSFVRGTDTQYF
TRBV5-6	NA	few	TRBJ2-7	TGTGCCAGCAGCCTCAGCCTTGTGGGTCGCTACGAGCAGTACTTC	CASSLSLVGRYEQYF
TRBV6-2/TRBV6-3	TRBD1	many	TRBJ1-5	TGTGCCAGCAGACGAGAAAAACAGGGGGCGGACAATCAGCCCCAGCATTTT	CASRREKQGADNQPQHF
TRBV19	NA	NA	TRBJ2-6	TGTGCCAGTAGTATTGTGGGAAATGGGGCCAACGTCCTGACTTTC	CASSIVGNGANVLTF
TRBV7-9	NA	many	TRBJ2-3	TGTGCCAGCTCCAAACGCGGGGCGGATACGCAGTATTTT	CASSKRGADTQYF
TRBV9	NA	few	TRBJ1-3	TGTGCCAGCAGCCTGCCAGATGGTATCTCTGGAAACACCATATATTTT	CASSLPDGISGNTIYF
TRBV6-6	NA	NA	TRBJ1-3	TGTGCCAGCAGTTACGGTCGGGGCGGTGACACCATATATTTT	CASSYGRGGDTIYF
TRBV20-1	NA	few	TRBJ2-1	TGCAGTGCAATCAACCGGGACTCCAATGAGCAGTTCTTC	CSAINRDSNEQFF
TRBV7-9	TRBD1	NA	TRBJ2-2	TGTGCCACGGACGGGACAGCGAACACCGGGGAGCTGTTTTTT	CATDGTANTGELFF
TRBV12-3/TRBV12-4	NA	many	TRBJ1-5	TGTGCCAGCAGGGACAGCGCCGGGCCCCAGCATTTT	CASRDSAGPQHF
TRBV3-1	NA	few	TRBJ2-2	TGTGCCAGCAGCCAAGTGACTCCCGACAGCACCGGGGAGCTGTTTTTT	CASSQVTPDSTGELFF
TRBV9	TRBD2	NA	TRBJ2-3	TGTGCCAGCAGCTTCCCTGGCGGGAGTGGTACAGATACGCAGTATTTT	CASSFPGGSGTDTQYF
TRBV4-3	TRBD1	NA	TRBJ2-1	TGCGCCAGCAGCCAAGAAGGACAGGGTAATGAGCAGTTCTTC	CASSQEGQGNEQFF
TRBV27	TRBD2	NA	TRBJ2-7	TGTGCCAGCAGTTTATCAGGACTAGCGACCTACGAGCAGTACTTC	CASSLSGLATYEQYF
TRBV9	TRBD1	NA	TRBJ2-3	TGTGCCAGCAGCGTGACAGGGGTGCCAGATACGCAGTATTTT	CASSVTGVPDTQYF
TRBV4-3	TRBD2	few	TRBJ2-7	TGCGCCAGCAGCCAAGTTCTAGCGGGAGGGGCCTACGAGCAGTACTTC	CASSQVLAGGAYEQYF
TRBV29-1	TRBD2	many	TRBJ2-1	TGCAGCGTTGAAGACGTACTAGCGACACACAATGAGCAGTTCTTC	CSVEDVLATHNEQFF
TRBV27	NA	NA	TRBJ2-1	TGTGCCAGCAGCTTTACGTCGTTTAACACTGAGCAGTTCTTC	CASSFTSFNTEQFF
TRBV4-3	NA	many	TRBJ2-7	TGCGCCAGCAGCCCAGACGCGGATACGGGTTTC	CASSPDADTGF
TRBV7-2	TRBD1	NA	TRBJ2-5	TGTACCAGCAGCCCAGAGGGATTAGGGGGCGCTTACGAGACCCAGTACTTC	CTSSPEGLGGAYETQYF
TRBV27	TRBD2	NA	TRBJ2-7	TGTGCCAGCAGTACCAGACTAGCGGGGGGGATCGAGCAGTACTTC	CASSTRLAGGIEQYF
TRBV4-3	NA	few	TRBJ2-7	TGCGCCAGCAGCCAACAACAGGGAACCTACGAGCAGTACTTC	CASSQQQGTYEQYF
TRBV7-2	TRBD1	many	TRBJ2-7	TGTGCCAGCAGCTTACGTCCGGCCAGGGGGCTCCGCGAGCAGTACTTC	CASSLRPARGLREQYF
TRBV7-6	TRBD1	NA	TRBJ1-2	TGTGCCCGCAGCTTAGCGGCCGGGACAGGGGGCGCGCGTAACTATGGCTACACCTTC	CARSLAAGTGGARNYGYTF
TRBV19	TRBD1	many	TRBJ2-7	TGTGCCAGTAGTATTGGGACAGGGTACTACGAGCAGTACTTC	CASSIGTGYYEQYF
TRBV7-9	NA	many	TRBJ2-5	TGTGCCAGCAGCTCGACAGACGTCCAAGAGACCCAGTACTTC	CASSSTDVQETQYF
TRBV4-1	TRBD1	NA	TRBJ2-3	TGCGCCCGCAGGCCAAGAGCGCAGGGGGTTACAGATACGCAGTATTTT	CARRPRAQGVTDTQYF
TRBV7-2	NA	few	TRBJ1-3	TGTGCCAGCAGCTCACGGAGGGCGCCAGGAAACACCATATATTTT	CASSSRRAPGNTIYF